This is a list of T cell receptor beta chains from one sample in a study of cytomegalovirus exposure and HLA in healthy donors. This table comes from immunoSEQ multiplex PCR, and its TCRdb copy is limited to in-frame clones, with some not included. Here the sample spans tens of thousands of clones, 67% being singletons. The sample taken for sequencing was PBMCs. The source of these receptors is a man aged 25-45 years in good health and CMV-seronegative. The CDR3 runs from the conserved cysteine through the conserved F or W. Fields, in order: clone size, V gene, D gene, J gene, CDR3 protein, CDR3 DNA. The D gene is left open where the match is weak. A row's size may be missing; if present it is once, few, many or a size class.

.	TRBV5-6	TRBD2	TRBJ2-7	CASRRTSGTSVDGSYEQYF	TGTGCCAGCAGACGGACTAGCGGGACCTCAGTTGATGGATCCTACGAGCAGTACTTC
.	TRBV30	.	TRBJ2-7	CAWSPDGGASYEQYF	TGTGCCTGGAGTCCGGACGGGGGAGCTTCCTACGAGCAGTACTTC
.	TRBV30	.	TRBJ1-1	CASDTDRSDGGIF	TGTGCTTCGGATACCGACAGGTCGGATGGGGGTATCTTT
.	TRBV30	.	TRBJ1-4	CAWSRQTLNEKLFF	TGTGCCTGGAGTCGACAGACCCTTAATGAAAAACTGTTTTTT
.	TRBV5-5	.	TRBJ2-7	CASSFRDSYEQYF	TGTGCCAGCAGCTTCCGAGACAGCTACGAGCAGTACTTC
.	TRBV7-9	.	TRBJ1-1	CASSFGGLNTEAFF	TGTGCCAGCAGCTTTGGAGGGCTGAACACTGAAGCTTTCTTT
.	TRBV19	.	TRBJ2-1	CASSISRDNYNEQFF	TGTGCCAGTAGTATCTCCCGGGACAACTACAATGAGCAGTTCTTC
.	TRBV28	.	TRBJ2-1	CASSLPAAEQFF	TGTGCCAGCAGTTTGCCCGCAGCGGAGCAGTTCTTC
.	TRBV7-9	.	TRBJ2-3	CASSIRGRSDTQYF	TGTGCCAGCAGCATCCGCGGGCGGTCAGATACGCAGTATTTT
few	TRBV7-6	TRBD1	TRBJ1-1	CASSPNMAGTGRAEAFF	TGTGCCAGCAGCCCAAATATGGCCGGGACAGGTCGAGCTGAAGCTTTCTTT
.	TRBV6-1	.	TRBJ1-5	CASSEAAGLTQPQHF	TGTGCCAGCAGTGAAGCGGCGGGGTTAACTCAGCCCCAGCATTTT
once	TRBV29-1	.	TRBJ1-2	CSPGDSTYGYTF	TGCAGCCCTGGAGACAGCACCTATGGCTACACCTTC
.	TRBV7-2	TRBD1	TRBJ1-5	CATTTGGQQPQHF	TGTGCCACTACTACAGGGGGCCAACAGCCCCAGCATTTT
few	TRBV28	.	TRBJ2-7	CASRPYGGAGYEQYF	TGTGCCAGCAGACCTTATGGGGGCGCGGGTTACGAGCAGTACTTC
few	TRBV12-5	.	TRBJ1-2	CASGPDGTWGIYTF	TGTGCTAGTGGTCCCGACGGGACATGGGGTATCTACACCTTC
.	TRBV4-2	TRBD1	TRBJ2-7	CASSQDWTGGSYEQYF	TGTGCCAGCAGCCAAGATTGGACAGGGGGATCCTACGAGCAGTACTTC
few	TRBV7-2	.	TRBJ1-4	CASSRRRSSENEKLFF	TGTGCCAGCAGCCGCAGGAGGTCTTCCGAGAATGAAAAACTGTTTTTT
.	TRBV7-7	.	TRBJ2-5	CASSLAWSAGQETQYF	TGTGCTAGCAGCTTAGCGTGGTCGGCGGGGCAAGAGACCCAGTACTTC
few	TRBV7-2	.	TRBJ2-7	CASSLEVASVSYEQYF	TGTGCCAGCAGCTTAGAAGTGGCTAGCGTCTCCTACGAGCAGTACTTC
.	TRBV28	TRBD1	TRBJ1-4	CASSFSGQGANEKLFF	TGTGCCAGCAGTTTTTCAGGACAGGGGGCTAATGAAAAACTGTTTTTT
.	TRBV25-1	.	TRBJ1-6	CASSGGGSPLHF	TGTGCCAGCAGTGGGGGGGGTTCACCCCTCCACTTT
.	TRBV30	.	TRBJ1-6	CAWKGPGGSYNSPLHF	TGTGCCTGGAAGGGGCCGGGCGGCTCCTATAATTCACCCCTCCACTTT
few	TRBV6-1	TRBD2	TRBJ2-3	CASSGLAGGPDTQYF	TGTGCCAGCAGTGGACTAGCGGGAGGGCCAGATACGCAGTATTTT
.	TRBV5-6	TRBD1	TRBJ1-5	CASSLRQGAFNQPQHF	TGTGCCAGCAGCTTGAGGCAGGGGGCCTTCAATCAGCCCCAGCATTTT
few	TRBV5-1	TRBD2	TRBJ2-1	CASSPGTSFNEQFF	TGCGCCAGCAGTCCCGGGACTAGCTTTAATGAGCAGTTCTTC
.	TRBV15	.	TRBJ2-1	CATSREKLGDSSNGEQFF	TGTGCCACCAGCAGAGAGAAGTTGGGGGACTCCTCAAACGGTGAGCAGTTCTTC
.	TRBV4-1	.	TRBJ1-2	CASSQGQLRYGYTF	TGCGCCAGCAGCCAAGGACAGCTCCGCTATGGCTACACCTTC
.	TRBV9	TRBD2	TRBJ2-2	CASSVGGGFTGELFF	TGTGCCAGCAGCGTCGGCGGGGGGTTCACCGGGGAGCTGTTTTTT
.	TRBV7-9	.	TRBJ2-7	CASRPGFSNEQYF	TGTGCCAGCAGGCCGGGGTTCAGCAACGAGCAGTACTTC
few	TRBV7-6	.	TRBJ2-7	CASSFSLLVPEQYF	TGTGCCAGCAGCTTTTCCCTACTAGTTCCCGAGCAGTACTTC
.	TRBV5-6	.	TRBJ2-2	CASSKQGITGELFF	TGTGCCAGCAGCAAACAGGGAATCACCGGGGAGCTGTTTTTT
.	TRBV4-3	.	TRBJ1-1	CASSQSNQGFTEAFF	TGCGCCAGCAGCCAGAGCAACCAGGGGTTCACTGAAGCTTTCTTT
.	TRBV5-1	TRBD1	TRBJ1-5	CASSLGGQGGNQPQHF	TGCGCCAGCAGCTTGGGGGGACAGGGCGGGAACCAGCCCCAGCATTTT
.	TRBV9	.	TRBJ2-1	CASSPRGRGGSSYNEQFF	TGTGCCAGCAGCCCCAGGGGTAGGGGTGGGAGCTCCTACAATGAGCAGTTCTTC
.	TRBV10-3	TRBD1	TRBJ2-2	CAIRHRDRGADTGELFF	TGTGCCATCAGACACCGGGACAGGGGGGCGGACACCGGGGAGCTGTTTTTT
.	TRBV6-1	.	TRBJ2-1	CASGLQRGNEQFF	TGTGCCAGCGGCCTGCAAAGAGGGAATGAGCAGTTCTTC
.	TRBV15	TRBD1	TRBJ2-7	CATSSYRDRGYEQYF	TGTGCCACCAGCAGCTACCGGGACAGGGGTTACGAGCAGTACTTC
.	TRBV7-2	.	TRBJ1-1	CASSFSGEMNTEAFF	TGTGCCAGCAGCTTTTCAGGGGAGATGAACACTGAAGCTTTCTTT
.	TRBV6-6	.	TRBJ1-2	CASDFRGTYAEGGYTF	TGTGCCAGCGATTTTCGCGGGACCTACGCCGAGGGAGGCTACACCTTC
.	TRBV11-2	TRBD2	TRBJ2-5	CASSFPWGGDQETQYF	TGTGCCAGCAGCTTCCCTTGGGGGGGGGACCAAGAGACCCAGTACTTC
.	TRBV2	TRBD1	TRBJ2-1	CASGTGGNEQFF	TGTGCCAGCGGGACAGGGGGTAATGAGCAGTTCTTC
few	TRBV30	.	TRBJ1-1	CAWSVLPNTEAFF	TGTGCCTGGAGTGTACTACCCAACACTGAAGCTTTCTTT
.	TRBV5-6	TRBD1	TRBJ1-2	CASSAGQGRYGYTF	TGTGCCAGCAGCGCAGGACAGGGGAGGTATGGCTACACCTTC
.	TRBV5-1	TRBD1	TRBJ1-6	CASSRTQGHSPLHF	TGCGCCAGCAGCCGAACACAGGGGCATTCACCCCTCCACTTT
.	TRBV4-1	.	TRBJ2-1	CASSPRVNEQFF	TGCGCCAGCAGCCCCAGGGTAAATGAGCAGTTCTTC